These 19 T cell receptor beta chains originate from one sample sequenced in a study of cytomegalovirus exposure and HLA in healthy donors. PCR primers comprised 60 Vbeta and 13 Jbeta primers. TCRdb's copy holds only in-frame clones and misses some; the assay was immunoSEQ multiplex PCR. Of 150,000 to 200,000 clones in the sample, 65% to 90% were seen once. The material sequenced was PBMCs. These receptors came from a woman aged 50 to 60 in good health and CMV-seronegative.

The gene calls are TRBV29-1 and TRBJ2-7; D not resolved. V was trimmed by 7 bases and J by 6 bases, leaving 16 bases between them. The germline V gene has CDR1 SQVTM and CDR2 ANQGSEA. The CDR3 contains 12 residues. CDR3: CSAVSEVSEQYF. The CDR3 bases are TGCAGCGCCGTAAGTGAGGTCAGCGAGCAGTACTTC.

The chain recombines TRBV5-4 with TRBJ2-1, with TRBD2 identical over 8 bases. The germline V gene encodes CDR1 SGHNT and CDR2 YYREEE (reference sequence). CDR3 size: 14 residues. J was trimmed by 6 bases and V by 0 bases; bases with no gene match: 2. Here the CDR3 reads CASSLGAGANEQFF. The CDR3 coding sequence is TGTGCCAGCAGCTTGGGAGCGGGAGCCAATGAGCAGTTCTTC.

The chain couples TRBV4-2 to TRBJ1-2; D gene uncertain. The CDR3 loop spans 15 amino acids. Trimming removed 0 bases at V and 4 bases at J, with 12 bases between. Germline V gives CDR1 LGHNA, CDR2 YNFKEQ. The DNA of the CDR3 is TGTGCCAGCAGCCAAGAATTATCACGGAGCTATGGCTACACCTTC. It specifies CASSQELSRSYGYTF.

The chain carries TRBV19 and TRBJ2-3; possibly TRBD1 for D (5 bases). The CDR3 contains 14 residues. V lost 7 bases to trimming and J lost 4 bases, with 15 bases between them. The germline gives CDR1 LNHDA, CDR2 SQIVND (reference sequence). CDR3 bases: TGTGCCAGTAAGGCCACGGCAGGGCCAGATACGCAGTATTTT. This translates into CASKATAGPDTQYF. Full variable domain (outside the CDR3, taken from reference TRBV19 and TRBJ2-3): DGGITQSPKYLFRKEGQNVTLSCEQNLNHDAMYWYRQDPGQGLRLIYYSQIVNDFQKGDIAEGYSVSREKKESFPLTVTSAQKNPTAFYLCASKATAGPDTQYFGPGTRLTVL.

This clone was picked up a small number of times. The chain has TRBV7-9 and TRBJ1-5; D gene ambiguous. Germline V CDR1 and CDR2: SEHNR, FQNEAQ (reference sequence). The CDR3 extends over 14 amino acids. Between the trimmed V and J ends, which lost 4 bases and 3 bases, there was a span of 10 bases. Written as DNA, the CDR3 is TGTGCCAGCAGCTCGGACTTTACCAATCAGCCCCAGCATTTT. Amino acids: CASSSDFTNQPQHF.

The chain has TRBV9 and TRBJ2-7; 12 bases map to TRBD2. This CDR3 has 15 residues. CDR1 and CDR2 from the germline V gene are SGDLS and YYNGEE. V trimming: 1 base; J trimming: 5 bases; junction bases outside the gene matches: 4. The CDR3 nucleotides read TGTGCCAGCAGCGTACGACTAGCGGGAGCAGACGAGCAGTACTTC. Translation gives CASSVRLAGADEQYF.

This sequence joins TRBV2 and TRBJ2-1; 9 bases agree with TRBD2. Per the germline V gene, CDR1 is SNHLY and CDR2 is FYNNEI. Trimming removed 8 bases from V and 0 bases from J; junction bases left unmatched: 5. The CDR3 contains 15 residues. CDR3 sequence: CASRKAGGSYNEQFF. In DNA form, the CDR3 reads TGTGCCAGCCGGAAAGCGGGAGGCTCCTACAATGAGCAGTTCTTC.

This chain links TRBV4-1 with TRBJ2-1; D possibly corresponds to TRBD2 (6 bases). CDR1 and CDR2 (germline): MGHRA, YSYEKL. V was clipped by 4 bases and J by 5 bases, with 15 bases between them. The CDR3 has 15 residues. The CDR3 region is CASSPPGLQNNEQFF. In nucleotides, the CDR3 is TGCGCCAGCAGCCCTCCGGGACTTCAAAACAATGAGCAGTTCTTC.

A note on this clone: Other DNA sequences in the sample encode the same CDR3. The CDR3 reads CASSPGTSGTDTQYF. CDR3 DNA: TGTGCCAGCTCACCTGGGACTAGCGGCACAGATACGCAGTATTTT. This chain uses TRBV18 with TRBJ2-3; 10 nucleotides align to TRBD2. Germline V gene sequence: CDR1 KGHSH, CDR2 LQKENI. The CDR3 is 15 amino acids. V lost 3 bases and J lost 1; bases outside the gene matches: 1.

The chain joins TRBV7-8 to TRBJ2-7, with TRBD2 matching 8 bases. The CDR3 is 15 residues long. CDR1 is SGHVS and CDR2 is FQNEAQ in the germline V gene. The V and J ends lost 1 base and 2 bases, in that order; junction bases with no gene match: 4. The CDR3 region is CASSLETSGPYEQYF. The CDR3 nucleotides read TGTGCCAGCAGCTTAGAAACTAGCGGCCCCTACGAGCAGTACTTC. Combining the CDR3 with reference TRBV7-8 and TRBJ2-7 gives the whole variable domain GAGVSQSPRYKVAKRGQDVALRCDPISGHVSLFWYQQALGQGPEFLTYFQNEAQLDKSGLPSDRFFAERPEGSVSTLKIQRTQQEDSAVYLCASSLETSGPYEQYFGPGTRLTVT.

The gene calls are TRBV6-1 and TRBJ2-7; D ambiguous. Germline V gene sequence: CDR1 MNHNS, CDR2 SASEGT. V was shortened by 8 bases and J by 0 bases, with 14 bases between the two germline ends. CDR3 length: 14 residues. In DNA, the CDR3 is TGTGCCAGCCGCGCGGCAGCGAACTCCTACGAGCAGTACTTC. Translating gives CASRAAANSYEQYF.

V usage is TRBV5-1 and J usage is TRBJ2-1; 11 positions match TRBD2. This CDR3 contains 16 residues. Trimming at V came to 5 bases and at J to 9 bases, leaving 13 bases not matched to a gene. Germline-derived CDR1 and CDR2 are SGHRS and YFSETQ. CDR3 DNA: TGCGCCAGCAGTCTCGCCACTAGCGGGAGATTTAGTGAGCAGTTCTTC. Residues: CASSLATSGRFSEQFF. The variable domain in full, completed from reference TRBV5-1 and TRBJ2-1, reads KAGVTQTPRYLIKTRGQQVTLSCSPISGHRSVSWYQQTPGQGLQFLFEYFSETQRNKGNFPGRFSGRQFSNSRSEMNVSTLELGDSALYLCASSLATSGRFSEQFFGPGTRLTVL.

On this clone itself: The final CDR3 position lacks the conserved phenylalanine or tryptophan, pointing to a likely read error. This chain connects TRBV2 to TRBJ1-1; 7 bases line up with TRBD1. V shed 6 bases and J 0 bases; nucleotides not matched to a gene: 4. This CDR3 is 14 amino acids long. The germline V gene encodes CDR1 SNHLY and CDR2 FYNNEI. In nucleotides, the CDR3 is TGTGCCAGCAGGGAGGGACAGCTGAACACTGAAGCTTTCCTT. Translation gives CASREGQLNTEAFL.

CDR3 residues: CASSQDQTGSGYTF. The CDR3 nucleotides read TGCGCCAGCAGCCAAGATCAGACGGGAAGCGGCTACACCTTC. The J gene is TRBJ1-2, the V gene TRBV4-3; D not certain. The CDR3 sequence is 14 residues long. Per germline, CDR1 LGHNA and CDR2 YSLEER. V gave up 0 bases and J gave up 8 bases, with 13 bases separating them.

The genes are TRBV7-7 and TRBJ2-5; 7 positions agree with TRBD1. The germline V gene encodes CDR1 SSHAT and CDR2 FNYEAQ (reference sequence). CDR3 size: 14 residues. The J segment lost 4 bases and the V segment lost 0 bases, leaving 2 bases of the junction unmatched. CDR3 DNA sequence: TGTGCCAGCAGCTTAGCAGGGGGCCCAGAGACCCAGTACTTC. Protein sequence: CASSLAGGPETQYF.

The chain couples TRBV28 to TRBJ1-4; D is ambiguous. The CDR3 extends over 15 amino acids. Trimming cost V 10 bases and J 6 bases, with 21 bases left between them. Germline CDR1 reads MDHEN; CDR2 reads SYDVKM. CDR3 in DNA: TGTGCCACTTCCTGGGCGGGGAATAGAGATGAAAAACTGTTTTTT. Encoded protein: CATSWAGNRDEKLFF.

The CDR3 nucleotides are TGTGCCAGCACCAGGGACAGCCTTATGTACTTC. It yields the protein CASTRDSLMYF. The chain is built from TRBV6-1 and TRBJ2-7; 7 nucleotides align to TRBD1. The CDR3 is 11 residues long. Germline values: CDR1 MNHNS, CDR2 SASEGT. The V segment lost 7 bases and the J segment 12 bases; nucleotides outside the gene matches: 9.

This clone has only a few counts. The chain joins TRBV19 to TRBJ2-2; 9 bases agree with TRBD1. J gave up 6 bases and V 4 bases, and 12 bases lay outside the gene matches. The CDR3 loop spans 17 amino acids. CDR1 and CDR2 from the germline V gene are LNHDA and SQIVND (reference sequence). CDR3 amino acids: CASSNPGQGYFPGELFF. CDR3 sequence (DNA): TGTGCCAGTAGTAATCCGGGACAGGGCTACTTTCCCGGGGAGCTGTTTTTT.

The chain uses TRBV28 and TRBJ2-7; TRBD1 matches at 10 bases. Germline V gene lookup returns CDR1 MDHEN and CDR2 SYDVKM. CDR3 length: 16 amino acids. J was trimmed by 4 bases and V by 8 bases; bases with no gene match: 14. The CDR3 is CASGEAWTGGGYEQYF. CDR3 nucleotide sequence: TGTGCCAGCGGTGAGGCCTGGACAGGGGGGGGATACGAGCAGTACTTC.